This paragraph covers one T cell receptor beta chain sequence. This sample is drawn from a study of T cell changes during pregnancy in multiple sclerosis. Profiling relied on immunoSEQ multiplex PCR, and the TCRdb table lists in-frame clones only, not all of them. Counted here are tens of thousands of clones, 91% occurring once; the ten biggest clones make up 3.5%. CDR1 and CDR2 (germline): SGHTA, FQGNSA. With 2 bases removed from V and 4 bases from J, the gap between germline ends came to 17 bases. CDR3 length: 16 amino acids. Sequenced here: PBMCs, sampled in the first trimester of pregnancy. V gene TRBV7-2 combines with J gene TRBJ1-1; D is perhaps TRBD1 (5 bases). The TCR originated in a female donor in good health, serving as a control in a pregnancy study. Some clones in this sample may be carry-over from other donors' samples. CDR3 bases: TGTGCCAGCAGCTTATACATCGTGGGGGGTCCCACTGAAGCTTTCTTT. It specifies CASSLYIVGGPTEAFF. Full variable domain (remainder filled in from reference TRBV7-2 and TRBJ1-1): GAGVSQSPSNKVTEKGKDVELRCDPISGHTALYWYRQSLGQGLEFLIYFQGNSAPDKSGLPSDRFSAERTGGSVSTLTIQRTQQEDSAVYLCASSLYIVGGPTEAFFGQGTRLTVV.